This TCR beta chain is drawn from a study of cytomegalovirus exposure and HLA in healthy donors. As for this clone: What it recognizes is unknown. A junction boundary mismatches the germline segment, possibly from a read error.

The primer mix had 60 Vbeta and 13 Jbeta primers. Per the original data handling: Later, an analysis found roughly 80 million unique TCR beta chains, and about 10 million of these were shared. Here immunoSEQ multiplex PCR was the method, and the copy in TCRdb shows in-frame clones only, minus some. V, J and clone size are taken as reported in that table, and D and trimming were inferred from the DNA itself. The table for this sample gives some 96,000 clones. The CDR3 extends over 15 amino acids. CDR1 and CDR2 (germline): SSHAT, FNYEAQ (reference sequence). General study findings and limits: Reports indicate that TCR beta sequences accurately predicted the HLA-A and HLA-B alleles of most subjects.

V and J are TRBV7-7 and TRBJ2-1, with 7 bases that match TRBD2. Sequenced sample: PBMCs. This receptor was taken from a woman aged 25 to 45 in good health and CMV-seronegative. The CDR3 DNA follows: TGTGCTAGCAGCCAGTACGCTAGCGGCTACAATGAGCAGTTCTTC. Translating it yields CASSQYASGYNEQFF.